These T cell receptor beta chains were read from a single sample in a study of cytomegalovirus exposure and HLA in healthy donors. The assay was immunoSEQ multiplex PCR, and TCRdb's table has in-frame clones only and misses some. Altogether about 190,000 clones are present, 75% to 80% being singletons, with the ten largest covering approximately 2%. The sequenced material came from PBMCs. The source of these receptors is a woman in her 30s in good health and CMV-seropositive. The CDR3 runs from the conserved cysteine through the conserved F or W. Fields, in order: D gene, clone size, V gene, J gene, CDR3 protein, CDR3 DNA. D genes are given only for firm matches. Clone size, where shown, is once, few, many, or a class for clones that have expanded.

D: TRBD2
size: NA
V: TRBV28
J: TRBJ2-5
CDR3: CASSFPARGGETQYF
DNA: TGTGCCAGCAGTTTCCCCGCGCGGGGGGGAGAGACCCAGTACTTC

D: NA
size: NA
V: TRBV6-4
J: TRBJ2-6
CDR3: CASTRSSGANVLTF
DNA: TGTGCCAGCACCCGGTCCTCTGGGGCCAACGTCCTGACTTTC

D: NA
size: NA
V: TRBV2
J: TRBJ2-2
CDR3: CASSLFPGELFF
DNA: TGTGCCAGCAGTCTTTTCCCCGGGGAGCTGTTTTTT

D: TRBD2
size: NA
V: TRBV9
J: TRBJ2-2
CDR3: CASSVRPPAGENTGELFF
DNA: TGTGCCAGCAGCGTACGGCCCCCCGCGGGGGAGAACACCGGGGAGCTGTTTTTT

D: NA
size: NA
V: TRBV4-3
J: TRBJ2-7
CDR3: CASSQDPLARTYEQYF
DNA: TGCGCCAGCAGCCAAGACCCGCTAGCGCGGACCTACGAGCAGTACTTC

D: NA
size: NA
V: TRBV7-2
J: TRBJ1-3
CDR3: CASSPRSGNTIYF
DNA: TGTGCCAGCAGCCCCCGTAGTGGAAACACCATATATTTT

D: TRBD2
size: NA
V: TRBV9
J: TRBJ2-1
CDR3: CASSSRTSGFYNEQFF
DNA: TGTGCCAGCAGCTCTCGGACTAGCGGGTTCTACAATGAGCAGTTCTTC

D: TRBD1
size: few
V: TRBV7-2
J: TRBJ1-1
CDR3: CASSLKRTGGVEAFF
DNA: TGTGCCAGCAGCCTTAAGAGGACAGGGGGTGTTGAAGCTTTCTTT

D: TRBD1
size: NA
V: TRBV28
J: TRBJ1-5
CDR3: CATTKGAGQGSNQPQHF
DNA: TGTGCCACCACCAAAGGGGCGGGACAGGGGAGCAATCAGCCCCAGCATTTT

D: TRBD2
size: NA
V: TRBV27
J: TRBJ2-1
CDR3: CASSFLPSGVIREQFF
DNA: TGTGCCAGCAGTTTTTTACCTAGCGGGGTCATCCGCGAGCAGTTCTTC

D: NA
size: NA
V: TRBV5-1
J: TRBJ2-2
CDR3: CASSFRGDPNTGELFF
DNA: TGCGCCAGCAGCTTTCGGGGTGATCCGAACACCGGGGAGCTGTTTTTT

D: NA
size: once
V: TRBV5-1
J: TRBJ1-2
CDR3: CASSLGGRTYGYTF
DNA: TGCGCCAGCAGCTTGGGGGGCAGAACCTATGGCTACACCTTC

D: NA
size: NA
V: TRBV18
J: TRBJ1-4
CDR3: CASSPSLRGRGEKLFF
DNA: TGTGCCAGCTCACCAAGCCTAAGGGGACGGGGGGAAAAACTGTTTTTT

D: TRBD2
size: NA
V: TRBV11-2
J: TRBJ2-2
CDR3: CASITGTSGYYTGELFF
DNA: TGTGCCAGCATCACCGGGACTAGCGGGTACTACACCGGGGAGCTGTTTTTT

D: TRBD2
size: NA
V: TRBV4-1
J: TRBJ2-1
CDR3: CASSPQRTSGGNEQFF
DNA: TGCGCCAGCAGCCCCCAAAGGACTAGCGGGGGCAATGAGCAGTTCTTC

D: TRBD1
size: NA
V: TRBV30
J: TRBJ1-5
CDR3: CAFTQGAGQPQHF
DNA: TGTGCCTTTACCCAGGGGGCAGGTCAGCCCCAGCATTTT

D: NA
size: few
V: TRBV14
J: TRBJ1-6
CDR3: CASSHSYSPLHF
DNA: TGTGCCAGCAGCCACTCTTATTCACCCCTCCACTTT

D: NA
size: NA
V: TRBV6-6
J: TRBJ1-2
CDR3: CASSYSGEGDYGYTF
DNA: TGTGCCAGCAGTTACTCGGGCGAGGGGGACTATGGCTACACCTTC

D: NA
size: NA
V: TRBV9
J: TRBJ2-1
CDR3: CASSVAGQQYNEQFF
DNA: TGTGCCAGCAGCGTAGCAGGACAGCAATACAATGAGCAGTTCTTC

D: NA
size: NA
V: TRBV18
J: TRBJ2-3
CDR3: CASSPFRGIDTQYF
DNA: TGTGCCAGCTCCCCCTTCCGGGGGATAGATACGCAGTATTTT

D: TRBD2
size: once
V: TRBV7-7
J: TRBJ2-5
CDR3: CASSPSGGETQYF
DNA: TGTGCTAGCAGCCCTAGCGGGGGAGAGACCCAGTACTTC

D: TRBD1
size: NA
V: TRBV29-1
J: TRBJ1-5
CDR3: CSVGQGKNQPQHF
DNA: TGCAGCGTTGGACAGGGAAAGAATCAGCCCCAGCATTTT

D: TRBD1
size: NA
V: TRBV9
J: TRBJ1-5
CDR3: CASSVGQGGQPQHF
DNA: TGTGCCAGCAGCGTAGGACAGGGGGGTCAGCCCCAGCATTTT

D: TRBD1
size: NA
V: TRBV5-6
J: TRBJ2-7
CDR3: CASSLGQGEYEQYF
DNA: TGTGCCAGCAGCTTGGGACAGGGGGAGTACGAGCAGTACTTC

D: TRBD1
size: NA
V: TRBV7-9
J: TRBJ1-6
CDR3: CASSPPGGSYNSPLHF
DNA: TGTGCCAGCAGCCCTCCAGGGGGCTCCTATAATTCACCCCTCCACTTT